These T cell receptor beta chains were read from a single sample in a study of chemoradiotherapy in HPV16-positive cancers. Sequenced by immunoSEQ multiplex PCR; TCRdb stores in-frame clones only, minus some. Of roughly 4,500 clones in the sample, about four fifths were seen once. Sequences were derived from tumor tissue, sampled from a patient who underwent chemoradiotherapy. The receptors originated from a human donor with HPV-associated anogenital cancer. CDR3s include the opening cysteine and the closing phenylalanine or tryptophan. A D gene is named only where the DNA matches it firmly. Expanded clones are given a class, and other clones once, few, many or no size at all.

TGTGCCAGCAGCCCTTCCTGGGCCCCCAATCAGCCCCAGCATTTT	CASSPSWAPNQPQHF	TRBV7-2	NA	TRBJ1-5	NA	15
TGCGCCAGCAGGTGGGGGGAAGGTTCACCCCTCCACTTT	CASRWGEGSPLHF	TRBV5-1	NA	TRBJ1-6	NA	13
TGCGCCAGCAGCCAGCCCGATCGCTACGAGCAGTACTTC	CASSQPDRYEQYF	TRBV4-1	NA	TRBJ2-7	NA	13
TGTGCCAGCAGTGAATCCAGGAACACTGAAGCTTTCTTT	CASSESRNTEAFF	TRBV6-1	few	TRBJ1-1	NA	13
TGTGCCAGCAGCCTTCATCAGCCCCAGCATTTT	CASSLHQPQHF	TRBV28	NA	TRBJ1-5	NA	11
TGTGCCAGCAGCCGAGACGGGCTTTTAAACTATGGCTACACCTTC	CASSRDGLLNYGYTF	TRBV2	NA	TRBJ1-2	NA	15
TGCGCCAGCAGCCTGGGACAGGACAATCAGCCCCAGCATTTT	CASSLGQDNQPQHF	TRBV4-3	NA	TRBJ1-5	TRBD1	14
TGTGCCATCAGTGAGTCGGGCAAGACAGCCGGACAAGAGACCCAGTACTTC	CAISESGKTAGQETQYF	TRBV10-3	NA	TRBJ2-5	NA	17
TGTGCCAGCAGTCCAGACGTGACGTTTACCTACGAGCAGTACTTC	CASSPDVTFTYEQYF	TRBV27	once	TRBJ2-7	NA	15
TGTGCCAGCAGCGCCCAGGCCCTTCTCGGGGCCAGCACAGATACGCAGTATTTT	CASSAQALLGASTDTQYF	TRBV9	NA	TRBJ2-3	NA	18
TGTGCCAGCAGTGATAATAGCGGGCCTATCGATACGCAGTATTTT	CASSDNSGPIDTQYF	TRBV2	NA	TRBJ2-3	TRBD2	15
TGTGCCAGCTCACCACCGGGTCAGGGGGAGCTGTTTTTT	CASSPPGQGELFF	TRBV18	NA	TRBJ2-2	NA	13
TGTGCCAGTAGTGGGGGGCTTGCAGATACGCAGTATTTT	CASSGGLADTQYF	TRBV19	NA	TRBJ2-3	NA	13
TGTGCCAGCAGCTTAGTGGCCGGCAGAGGTGAGCAGTTCTTC	CASSLVAGRGEQFF	TRBV7-8	NA	TRBJ2-1	NA	14
TGTGCCTGGAGTCTCCGGGGGACTGAAGCTTTCTTT	CAWSLRGTEAFF	TRBV30	NA	TRBJ1-1	NA	12
TGTGCCAGCGATCAGGGGAGCGGGAGTGGTAATGAGCAGTTCTTC	CASDQGSGSGNEQFF	TRBV6-1	NA	TRBJ2-1	TRBD2	15
TGTGCCAGCAGCGTCGGACAGGGGGCCAATCAGCCCCAGCATTTT	CASSVGQGANQPQHF	TRBV2	NA	TRBJ1-5	TRBD1	15
TGTGCCAGCAGCAAGGGGCTGGAGACCCAGTACTTC	CASSKGLETQYF	TRBV5-4	NA	TRBJ2-5	NA	12
TGTGCCAGCAGCGAGAGGGGGGTTCCGGGTGAAAAACTGTTTTTT	CASSERGVPGEKLFF	TRBV9	few	TRBJ1-4	NA	15
TGTGCCAGCAGTGCCCAGGGGGGTGCGTACGAGCAGTACTTC	CASSAQGGAYEQYF	TRBV2	once	TRBJ2-7	NA	14
TGTGCCAGCGGCTCTACAGGGGCTAGTAACACCGGGGAGCTGTTTTTT	CASGSTGASNTGELFF	TRBV5-4	NA	TRBJ2-2	TRBD1	16
TGTGCCAGCAGCTTACAGGGAAAGGGAACAGATACGCAGTATTTT	CASSLQGKGTDTQYF	TRBV7-9	large	TRBJ2-3	NA	15
TGTGCCACCCTAGCGTCGGCTGACCACGAGCAGTACTTC	CATLASADHEQYF	TRBV10-3	NA	TRBJ2-7	NA	13
TGTGCCAGCTCACCACCGGGTAGCGGGTTCTACAATGAGCAGTTCTTC	CASSPPGSGFYNEQFF	TRBV18	NA	TRBJ2-1	TRBD2	16
TGCGCCAGCAGGCCTTCCCCAAGACTTGAAAAACTGTTTTTT	CASRPSPRLEKLFF	TRBV5-1	NA	TRBJ1-4	NA	14
TGTGCCAGCAGCTTGGACGGCTACTATGGCTACACCTTC	CASSLDGYYGYTF	TRBV5-8	once	TRBJ1-2	NA	13